The rows below give T cell receptor beta chains drawn from one sample of a study of T cells after yellow fever vaccination. MiXCR was run by TCRdb on the 5' RACE reads, yielding one entry per CDR3 protein. The table has hundreds of thousands of distinct CDR3 sequences, 8.7% seen once. The sequencing here drew on PBMCs, taken on the day of the first yellow fever vaccination. Receptors were obtained from a man between 18 and 29 years old who received the YFV17D yellow fever vaccine. Each CDR3 is given with its conserved first and last residue. A D gene is named only where the DNA matches it firmly. Size values are once, few and many counts, or a class for expanded clones, and some rows have none.

d_call,j_call,clone_size,v_call,cdr3_aa,cdr3_nt
TRBD2,TRBJ2-1,many,TRBV24-1,CATSDPRGGSYNEQFF,TGTGCCACCAGTGATCCCCGGGGGGGGTCCTACAATGAGCAGTTCTTC
.,TRBJ1-1,few,TRBV6-5,CASSYSMEVTRVEAFF,TGTGCCAGCAGTTACTCGATGGAGGTCACCCGGGTTGAAGCTTTCTTT
.,TRBJ2-2,.,TRBV7-2,CASSPQRYGPGGKLFF,TGTGCCAGCAGCCCTCAGCGTTATGGGCCCGGGGGAAAGCTGTTTTTT
.,TRBJ2-2,few,TRBV5-6,CASSLAGLFANTGELFF,TGTGCCAGCAGCTTGGCGGGTTTGTTCGCGAACACCGGGGAGCTGTTTTTT
.,TRBJ2-3,.,TRBV9,CASSPHSGGSTDTQYF,TGTGCCAGCAGCCCCCACTCCGGGGGTAGCACAGATACGCAGTATTTT
.,TRBJ1-4,many,TRBV27,CASSLRWGTNEKLFF,TGTGCCAGCAGTTTAAGATGGGGGACTAATGAAAAACTGTTTTTT
TRBD2,TRBJ2-5,few,TRBV29-1,CSVSGETETQYF,TGCAGCGTTAGCGGGGAGACCGAGACCCAGTACTTC
.,TRBJ1-1,.,TRBV20-1,CSASSQPNTEAFF,TGCAGTGCTAGCTCCCAACCGAACACTGAAGCTTTCTTT
.,TRBJ1-1,few,TRBV7-6,CASSSPYTEAFF,TGTGCCAGCAGCTCCCCGTACACTGAAGCTTTCTTT
.,TRBJ1-2,few,TRBV5-1,CASRQTENYGYTF,TGCGCCAGCAGACAGACGGAGAACTATGGCTACACCTTC
TRBD2,TRBJ2-3,.,TRBV12-3/TRBV12-4,CASSFGQGVGLANTDTQYF,TGTGCCAGCAGTTTCGGACAGGGAGTGGGACTAGCGAACACAGATACGCAGTATTTT
.,TRBJ1-1,.,TRBV7-3,CASSLTGSHTEAFF,TGTGCCAGCAGCTTAACAGGTTCGCACACTGAAGCTTTCTTT
.,TRBJ2-2,.,TRBV6-5,CASSSDFSGELFF,TGTGCCAGCAGTTCGGACTTTTCCGGGGAGCTGTTTTTT
.,TRBJ2-7,few,TRBV7-8,CASTITGPTYEQYF,TGTGCCAGCACCATCACCGGGCCAACCTACGAGCAGTACTTC
.,TRBJ2-3,few,TRBV29-1,CSVEDLRPRTDTQYF,TGCAGCGTTGAAGATCTCCGACCTAGAACAGATACGCAGTATTTT
TRBD1,TRBJ2-3,few,TRBV14,CASNRGEVADTQYF,TGTGCCAGCAACAGGGGAGAAGTCGCAGATACGCAGTATTTT
TRBD2,TRBJ2-3,few,TRBV27,CASSSLTSGGTDTQYF,TGTGCCAGCAGTTCCCTAACTAGCGGGGGCACAGATACGCAGTATTTT
.,TRBJ1-4,many,TRBV20-1,CSATNRQGEEKLFF,TGCAGTGCCACAAACCGGCAGGGAGAGGAAAAACTGTTTTTT
TRBD2,TRBJ2-1,few,TRBV12-3/TRBV12-4,CASRPHPLAGGTYNEQFF,TGTGCCAGCAGGCCGCACCCGCTAGCGGGGGGGACCTACAATGAGCAGTTCTTC